Listed below are T cell receptor beta chains from one sample, sequenced in a study of T cell repertoires in cytomegalovirus infection. TCRdb used MiXCR to reprocess the reads, holding one entry per CDR3 protein. The repertoire holds roughly 220,000 distinct CDR3 sequences, approximately 38% seen once, with more than 50% in the top ten. Antigen specificity for these receptors is unknown. Specimen: CD8+ T cells from cultured PBMCs, collected from culture after CMV antigen stimulation. These receptors came from a human donor in good health (CMV status not recorded). Some clones in this sample may be carry-over from other donors' samples. CDR3s include the opening cysteine and the closing phenylalanine or tryptophan. D genes are given only for firm matches. Clone size is stated in some rows and not others, as once, few, many or a class when expanded.

CDR3 DNA: TGTGCCAGCAGCCCAACTCAGGGGCAGGGAAACACCATATATTTT
CDR3 protein: CASSPTQGQGNTIYF
J gene: TRBJ1-3
D gene: NA
V gene: TRBV4-2
clone size: NA

CDR3 DNA: TGTGCCAGCTCCGACAGGGGTTCCGGGGAGCTGTTTTTT
CDR3 protein: CASSDRGSGELFF
J gene: TRBJ2-2
D gene: TRBD1
V gene: TRBV28
clone size: NA

CDR3 DNA: TGTGCCAGCAGCCAAGAAGCCCCGGACACCTACACAGATACGCAGTATTTT
CDR3 protein: CASSQEAPDTYTDTQYF
J gene: TRBJ2-3
D gene: NA
V gene: TRBV4-2
clone size: NA

CDR3 DNA: TGTGCCCTCGGGGGGGCCAACAATGAGCAGTTCTTC
CDR3 protein: CALGGANNEQFF
J gene: TRBJ2-1
D gene: TRBD2
V gene: TRBV7-9
clone size: NA

CDR3 DNA: TGTGCCAGTAGTTCTCGGACTAGCGGGAGAGGAAATGAGCAGTTCTTC
CDR3 protein: CASSSRTSGRGNEQFF
J gene: TRBJ2-1
D gene: TRBD2
V gene: TRBV19
clone size: once

CDR3 DNA: TGCAGTGCTAGAGGGCCATCATCCTACGAGCAGTACTTC
CDR3 protein: CSARGPSSYEQYF
J gene: TRBJ2-7
D gene: NA
V gene: TRBV20-1
clone size: NA

CDR3 DNA: TGTGCCAGCAGTTTTGCCGCTAGCGGAGCCCCGGGCACCGGGGAGCTGTTTTTT
CDR3 protein: CASSFAASGAPGTGELFF
J gene: TRBJ2-2
D gene: TRBD2
V gene: TRBV12-3/TRBV12-4
clone size: few

CDR3 DNA: TGTGCCAGCAGCTTGGGACTAGCGGGGGGACTTATAGATACGCAGTATTTT
CDR3 protein: CASSLGLAGGLIDTQYF
J gene: TRBJ2-3
D gene: TRBD2
V gene: TRBV7-2
clone size: NA

CDR3 DNA: TGTGCCAGCAGCTTAACGGGGACAACCTACGAGCAGTACTTC
CDR3 protein: CASSLTGTTYEQYF
J gene: TRBJ2-7
D gene: NA
V gene: TRBV7-3
clone size: NA

CDR3 DNA: TGTGCCAGCAGTGTGCGACAGGGCTCCCAGCTATCCTACGAGCAGTACTTC
CDR3 protein: CASSVRQGSQLSYEQYF
J gene: TRBJ2-7
D gene: TRBD1
V gene: TRBV2
clone size: NA

CDR3 DNA: TGTGCCAGCAGTTTATCGAGCCAGGGCATACCCTATGGCTACACCTTC
CDR3 protein: CASSLSSQGIPYGYTF
J gene: TRBJ1-2
D gene: NA
V gene: TRBV27
clone size: NA

CDR3 DNA: TGTGCCAGCAGCTTATTGGGTGACAGGGGACCTCGGGAGACCCAGTACTTC
CDR3 protein: CASSLLGDRGPRETQYF
J gene: TRBJ2-5
D gene: TRBD1
V gene: TRBV7-3
clone size: few

CDR3 DNA: TGTGCCAGCAGTGAATCCACACTAGCGGGATTACCAGATACGCAGTATTTT
CDR3 protein: CASSESTLAGLPDTQYF
J gene: TRBJ2-3
D gene: TRBD2
V gene: TRBV2
clone size: many

CDR3 DNA: TGTGCCAGCAGCATAATGATGGGACAGGGGTTGACCGAGCAGTACTTC
CDR3 protein: CASSIMMGQGLTEQYF
J gene: TRBJ2-7
D gene: TRBD1
V gene: TRBV5-6
clone size: NA

CDR3 DNA: TGCAGTGCTAGGGGTAGCGGGAGGGCGGAAGGCCACAATGAGCAGTTCTTC
CDR3 protein: CSARGSGRAEGHNEQFF
J gene: TRBJ2-1
D gene: TRBD2
V gene: TRBV20-1
clone size: NA

CDR3 DNA: TGTGCCAGCAGTGAAAAGTATCAGAATGAGCAGTTCTTC
CDR3 protein: CASSEKYQNEQFF
J gene: TRBJ2-1
D gene: NA
V gene: TRBV25-1
clone size: NA

CDR3 DNA: TGTGCCAGCACCCCCTGGGCCCCGGCTACTAGCAGAGTTTACGAGCAGTACTTC
CDR3 protein: CASTPWAPATSRVYEQYF
J gene: TRBJ2-7
D gene: NA
V gene: TRBV27
clone size: NA

CDR3 DNA: TGTGCCAGCAGCTCTCTCGGACCGGTGCTGAACACTGAAGCTTTCTTT
CDR3 protein: CASSSLGPVLNTEAFF
J gene: TRBJ1-1
D gene: NA
V gene: TRBV27
clone size: few

CDR3 DNA: TGTGCCAGCAGCTTCAAGGTGGGACTAGGAGGGGTCACCGGGGAGCTGTTTTTT
CDR3 protein: CASSFKVGLGGVTGELFF
J gene: TRBJ2-2
D gene: TRBD2
V gene: TRBV5-4
clone size: NA

CDR3 DNA: TGTGCCAGCATGCAGGGGAGAAACGAGCAGTACTTC
CDR3 protein: CASMQGRNEQYF
J gene: TRBJ2-7
D gene: NA
V gene: TRBV6-1
clone size: NA

CDR3 DNA: TGTGCCAGCAGCACCACTAGCGGCGGGTTTGGGGAGACCCAGTACTTC
CDR3 protein: CASSTTSGGFGETQYF
J gene: TRBJ2-5
D gene: TRBD2
V gene: TRBV11-2
clone size: NA

CDR3 DNA: TGTGCCAGCAGTCCCCGGTGGGGGGCAACAGATACGCAGTATTTT
CDR3 protein: CASSPRWGATDTQYF
J gene: TRBJ2-3
D gene: NA
V gene: TRBV6-1
clone size: NA

CDR3 DNA: TGTGCCAGCAGTGAAAAGGAGAGGCTCCGGAGCGGCGAGCAGTACTTC
CDR3 protein: CASSEKERLRSGEQYF
J gene: TRBJ2-7
D gene: NA
V gene: TRBV6-1
clone size: NA

CDR3 DNA: TGTGCCAGCAGTTTGGGTCCCTTGCAGTATTTT
CDR3 protein: CASSLGPLQYF
J gene: TRBJ2-3
D gene: NA
V gene: TRBV27
clone size: NA

CDR3 DNA: TGTGCCAGCAGCCACGGGACTAGCGGGAGGCCCCTAAGGGGGGAGCTGTTTTTT
CDR3 protein: CASSHGTSGRPLRGELFF
J gene: TRBJ2-2
D gene: TRBD2
V gene: TRBV5-6
clone size: NA

CDR3 DNA: TGTGCCAGCAGTGAATATGGGCAGGGAGGCACTGAAGCTTTCTTT
CDR3 protein: CASSEYGQGGTEAFF
J gene: TRBJ1-1
D gene: NA
V gene: TRBV25-1
clone size: NA

CDR3 DNA: TGTGCCAACAGTTCCTCCTCAGACTACCTCTACGAGCAGTACTTC
CDR3 protein: CANSSSSDYLYEQYF
J gene: TRBJ2-7
D gene: NA
V gene: TRBV28
clone size: few

CDR3 DNA: TGTGCCAGCAGTTTAGGGCAGGGGGCAGTACTAGCGGGGCTGAATGAGCAGTTCTTC
CDR3 protein: CASSLGQGAVLAGLNEQFF
J gene: TRBJ2-1
D gene: TRBD2
V gene: TRBV28
clone size: NA

CDR3 DNA: TGTGCCAGCAGCTTACCACCAGGGCTCAAAAGGGAAGAGACCCAGTACTTC
CDR3 protein: CASSLPPGLKREETQYF
J gene: TRBJ2-5
D gene: NA
V gene: TRBV11-2
clone size: NA

CDR3 DNA: TGTGCCAGCAGTTTGGCACATCCCTACGAGCAGTACTTC
CDR3 protein: CASSLAHPYEQYF
J gene: TRBJ2-7
D gene: NA
V gene: TRBV12-3/TRBV12-4
clone size: few

CDR3 DNA: TGTGCCAGCAGCCAGGATCTAGCGGGAATTTACGAGCAGTACTTC
CDR3 protein: CASSQDLAGIYEQYF
J gene: TRBJ2-7
D gene: TRBD2
V gene: TRBV4-2
clone size: NA

CDR3 DNA: TGTGCCAGCAGCTCGGGAATTTACAATGAGCAGTTCTTC
CDR3 protein: CASSSGIYNEQFF
J gene: TRBJ2-1
D gene: NA
V gene: TRBV7-4
clone size: few

CDR3 DNA: TGTGCCAGCAGCCAAGGAAGTCCAGGGAAGAATGGCTACACCTTC
CDR3 protein: CASSQGSPGKNGYTF
J gene: TRBJ1-2
D gene: NA
V gene: TRBV4-2
clone size: NA

CDR3 DNA: TGTGCAAGCAGAGGCTACCAACCGGGACTAGCGGGAACGGATACGCAGTATTTT
CDR3 protein: CASRGYQPGLAGTDTQYF
J gene: TRBJ2-3
D gene: TRBD2
V gene: TRBV7-4
clone size: NA

CDR3 DNA: TGTGCCAGCAGTTATCTAACGCCTAGCGGGAGCGATGAGCAGTTCTTC
CDR3 protein: CASSYLTPSGSDEQFF
J gene: TRBJ2-1
D gene: TRBD2
V gene: TRBV6-6
clone size: NA

CDR3 DNA: TGTGCCAGCAGTGAAGCGCGGGGCGACACTAACTATGGCTACACCTTC
CDR3 protein: CASSEARGDTNYGYTF
J gene: TRBJ1-2
D gene: NA
V gene: TRBV2
clone size: NA

CDR3 DNA: TGTGCCATCAGTGCCCCCGGGTTGGAGACCCAGTACTTC
CDR3 protein: CAISAPGLETQYF
J gene: TRBJ2-5
D gene: NA
V gene: TRBV10-3
clone size: once

CDR3 DNA: TGTGCCAGCAGGCCAGACGCCCGGGACACACTGTCTGGGGCCAACGTCCTGACTTTC
CDR3 protein: CASRPDARDTLSGANVLTF
J gene: TRBJ2-6
D gene: NA
V gene: TRBV28
clone size: many

CDR3 DNA: TGTGCCAGCACCTTTGGACTAGCGGGCGACCAAGAGACCCAGTACTTC
CDR3 protein: CASTFGLAGDQETQYF
J gene: TRBJ2-5
D gene: TRBD2
V gene: TRBV4-2
clone size: NA

CDR3 DNA: TGTGCCAGCAGTTTCCAGGGGAGGGGGCAAGACGAGCAGTACTTC
CDR3 protein: CASSFQGRGQDEQYF
J gene: TRBJ2-7
D gene: NA
V gene: TRBV28
clone size: NA

CDR3 DNA: TGTGCCAGCAGCCCGGGACTAGCGGGAGGGGGAGAGCAGTACTTC
CDR3 protein: CASSPGLAGGGEQYF
J gene: TRBJ2-7
D gene: TRBD2
V gene: TRBV7-9
clone size: NA

CDR3 DNA: TGTGCCAGTCGAAGCTATGGCTACACCTTC
CDR3 protein: CASRSYGYTF
J gene: TRBJ1-2
D gene: NA
V gene: TRBV28
clone size: few

CDR3 DNA: TGTGCCAGCAGTCCATTGGGGGAGGGACAGGGGGATGGCTACACCTTC
CDR3 protein: CASSPLGEGQGDGYTF
J gene: TRBJ1-2
D gene: TRBD1
V gene: TRBV28
clone size: NA

CDR3 DNA: TGTGCCAGCAGCCCAGAGGGGGACACTGAAGCTTTCTTT
CDR3 protein: CASSPEGDTEAFF
J gene: TRBJ1-1
D gene: NA
V gene: TRBV5-6
clone size: NA

CDR3 DNA: TGTGCCAGCAGCTTGAGGGACCTGAACACTGAAGCTTTCTTT
CDR3 protein: CASSLRDLNTEAFF
J gene: TRBJ1-1
D gene: NA
V gene: TRBV13
clone size: NA

CDR3 DNA: TGTGCCAGCAGCTTGTTCGACCGGGACAGTGCCTACGAGCAGTACTTC
CDR3 protein: CASSLFDRDSAYEQYF
J gene: TRBJ2-7
D gene: TRBD1
V gene: TRBV6-5
clone size: NA

CDR3 DNA: TGTGCCAGCAGTCCGATTACTGGACTAGTCTCCTACAATGAGCAGTTCTTC
CDR3 protein: CASSPITGLVSYNEQFF
J gene: TRBJ2-1
D gene: TRBD2
V gene: TRBV27
clone size: NA

CDR3 DNA: TGTGCCAGCTCCCTGGGAGGGCTAGTAAACACCATATATTTT
CDR3 protein: CASSLGGLVNTIYF
J gene: TRBJ1-3
D gene: NA
V gene: TRBV27
clone size: NA

CDR3 DNA: TGCGCCAGCAGCCAAGAGGTCGAATCTAGGATAACGGCGGATCGGGAAGAGACCCAGTACTTC
CDR3 protein: CASSQEVESRITADREETQYF
J gene: TRBJ2-5
D gene: NA
V gene: TRBV4-1
clone size: many

CDR3 DNA: TGCAGTGCCTTCGGATTATCAACGACCTACGAGCAGTACTTC
CDR3 protein: CSAFGLSTTYEQYF
J gene: TRBJ2-7
D gene: NA
V gene: TRBV20-1
clone size: NA

CDR3 DNA: TGTGCCAGCAGCTCACTCACCCTTCAAGCCAATCAGCCCCAGCATTTT
CDR3 protein: CASSSLTLQANQPQHF
J gene: TRBJ1-5
D gene: NA
V gene: TRBV7-2
clone size: NA